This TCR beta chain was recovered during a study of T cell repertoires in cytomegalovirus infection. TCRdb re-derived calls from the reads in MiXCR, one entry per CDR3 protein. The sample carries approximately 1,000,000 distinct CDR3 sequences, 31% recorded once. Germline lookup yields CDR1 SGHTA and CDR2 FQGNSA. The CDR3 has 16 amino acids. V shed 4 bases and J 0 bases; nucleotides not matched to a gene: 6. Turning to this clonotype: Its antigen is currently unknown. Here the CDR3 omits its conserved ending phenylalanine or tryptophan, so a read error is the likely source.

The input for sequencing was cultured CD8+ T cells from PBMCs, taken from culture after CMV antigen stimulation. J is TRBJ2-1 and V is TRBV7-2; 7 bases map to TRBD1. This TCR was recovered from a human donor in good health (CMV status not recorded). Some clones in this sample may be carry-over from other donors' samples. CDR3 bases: TGTGCCAGCAGCTGGGTGCACAGGGGCTCCTACAATGAGCAGTTCATC. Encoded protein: CASSWVHRGSYNEQFI.